A single T cell receptor (beta chain) is shown here with its context. Its antigen is not identified. The entry originates in a study of T cell responses to AZD1222 COVID-19 vaccine. V shed 5 bases and J shed 10 bases, with 15 bases lying between them. Germline loops: CDR1 SEHNR, CDR2 FQNEAQ (reference sequence). This CDR3 has 14 amino acids. Second doses at about 4 or about 12 weeks were pooled. Study-level results: Researchers report vaccine-associated CD4 TCRs spanning spike, with dominance at 160-218 and 743-854. When two AZD1222 doses had been given, Spike-specific TCR breadth and depth rose. There were repertoire samples only from the period after the peak T cell response.

Sequencing used immunoSEQ multiplex PCR; TCRdb keeps in-frame clones, though not all of them. The data hold about 150,000 clones, with around 90% observed a single time. The clonotype comes from an adult who received the AZD1222 COVID-19 vaccine. V gene TRBV7-9 combines with J gene TRBJ1-6, with no clear D. The sample here was peripheral blood, taken 28 days after the second AZD1222 dose. CDR3: CASSPEGWGSPLHF. The CDR3, as DNA: TGTGCCAGCAGCCCGGAAGGGTGGGGATCACCCCTCCACTTT.